The 2 T cell receptor beta chains below were found in one sample sequenced in a study of T cell clonality in common variable immunodeficiency. Using immunoSEQ multiplex PCR, the repertoire was profiled, and TCRdb retains in-frame clones only, with some absent. Sampling found about 81,000 clones, none seen once. The sample was peripheral blood mononuclear cells. The source is a person aged 18 to 75 in good health.

Many counts were recorded for this clone. Coverage ceases 3 residues before the CDR3 finishes, and the germline J gene fills in the end. The chain uses TRBV5-1 and TRBJ1-5, with 7 bases matching TRBD1. CDR1 and CDR2 from the germline V gene are SGHRS and YFSETQ. Trimming removed 0 bases from V and 3 bases from J; junction bases left unmatched: 3. The CDR3 length is 15 residues. CDR3 DNA, as far as it was read: TGCGCCAGCAGCTTGGAAGGGGGCGACAATCAGCCC. It encodes CASSLEGGDNQP. The complete CDR3 reads CASSLEGGDNQPQHF.

This clone was seen ten or more times. The CDR3 end is not reached by the read, which stops 3 residues before it; the germline J gene fills it in. This sequence joins TRBV10-3 and TRBJ2-7; 11 bases map to TRBD2. There are 18 residues in the CDR3. Germline trimming cut 5 bases from V and 1 base from J; bases unmatched to any gene: 13. The germline gives CDR1 ENHRY, CDR2 SYGVKD. This CDR3 is CAISYEKLAGEVSYEQYF. The sequenced CDR3 bases are TGTGCCATCAGTTATGAAAAACTAGCGGGAGAGGTGTCCTACGAG.